Reported below is one TCR beta chain. Its antigen is as yet unknown. The data stem from a study of blood T cells in healthy people across ages. V lost 5 bases, J lost 2 bases, and 3 bases stayed unmatched. CDR3 length: 13 residues. Germline CDR1 reads SQVTM; CDR2 reads ANQGSEA. Then a second PCR, running roughly 7 to 11 cycles, was carried out with a sample-barcoded 5' primer and a J-beta primer mix. Each CDR3 protein is one row after TCRdb ran MiXCR on the 5' RACE reads. The sample carries 650,000 to 800,000 distinct CDR3 sequences, approximately 44% recorded once. General study results and limits: Long-lived and aged donors differed, with more naive CD4+ cells and higher diversity in the long-lived. Roughly linearly, TCR beta diversity per million T cells fell as age increased.

The V call is TRBV29-1, the J call TRBJ1-5, with TRBD1 matching over 7 bases. This TCR was recovered from a man in his 60s in good health. Sequenced sample: blood. The CDR3 here is CSVRGTGNQPQHF. CDR3 sequence (DNA): TGCAGCGTTCGGGGGACAGGCAATCAGCCCCAGCATTTT.